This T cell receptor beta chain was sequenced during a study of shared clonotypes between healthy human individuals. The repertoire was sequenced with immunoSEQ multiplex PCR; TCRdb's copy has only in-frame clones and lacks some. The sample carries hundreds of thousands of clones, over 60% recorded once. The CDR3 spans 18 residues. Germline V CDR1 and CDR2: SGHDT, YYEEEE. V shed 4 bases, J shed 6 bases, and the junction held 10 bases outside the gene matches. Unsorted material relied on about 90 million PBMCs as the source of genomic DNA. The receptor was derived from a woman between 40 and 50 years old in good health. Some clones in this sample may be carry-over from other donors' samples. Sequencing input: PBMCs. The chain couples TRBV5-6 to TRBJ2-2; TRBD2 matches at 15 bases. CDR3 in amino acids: CASSRTGLAGGFAGELFF. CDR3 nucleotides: TGTGCCAGCAGCAGAACGGGACTAGCGGGAGGATTCGCCGGGGAGCTGTTTTTT.